This T cell receptor beta chain stems from a study of blood T cell repertoires in COVID-19. Study-wide background: The cDNA or gDNA used as material had been derived from T cells, B-cell-depleted T cells, or PBMCs.

The CDR3 extends over 12 amino acids. Trimming pared 1 base from V and 6 bases from J, leaving 7 bases between. In germline, CDR1 is SGHAT, CDR2 FQDESV (reference sequence). In the source study's methods: Amplifying reference gene primers gave estimates of nucleated cell counts. The assay was immunoSEQ multiplex PCR, and TCRdb's table has in-frame clones only and misses some. The V and J calls and clone size are taken from that table; D and trimming were inferred from the DNA. The table has roughly 70,000 clones, about 88% seen once; the top ten hold about 4%. The sample comprised peripheral blood. J is TRBJ2-7 and V is TRBV11-1, with D possibly being TRBD1 (6 bases). The clonotype was recovered from a man between 65 and 80 years old with acute or convalescent COVID-19. CDR3 nucleotide sequence: TGTGCCAGCAGCTTAGAAGGGGGCGAGCAGTACTTC. Amino acids: CASSLEGGEQYF.